This T cell receptor (beta chain) derives from a study of Graves' ophthalmopathy and Graves' hyperthyroidism. CDR1 is LNHNV, CDR2 YYDKDF, per germline (reference sequence). The CDR3 runs 14 residues. Amplification from RNA transcripts yielded the TCR beta CDR3 regions. Second-round multiplex PCR came after first-round RT-PCR with HTBI primers. Each CDR3 protein is one row after TCRdb ran MiXCR on the multiplex PCR reads. The sample yields some 1.1 million distinct CDR3 sequences, 35% to 45% seen once. Study-wide results and limits: Detected in blood as well were most expanded thyroid clonotypes with frequency above 0.001.

As for this clonotype: The antigen is undetermined. One end of the junction fails to match germline, which may point to a read error.

The V call is TRBV15, the J call TRBJ2-5; D might be TRBD2 (6 bases). This TCR derives from an adult man with Graves' hyperthyroidism. The sample comprised peripheral blood or thyroid tissue (not recorded which). CDR3 in amino acids: CASSVGTHQGTQYF. CDR3 sequence (DNA): TGTGCCAGCAGTGTCGGGACTCACCAAGGGACCCAGTACTTC.